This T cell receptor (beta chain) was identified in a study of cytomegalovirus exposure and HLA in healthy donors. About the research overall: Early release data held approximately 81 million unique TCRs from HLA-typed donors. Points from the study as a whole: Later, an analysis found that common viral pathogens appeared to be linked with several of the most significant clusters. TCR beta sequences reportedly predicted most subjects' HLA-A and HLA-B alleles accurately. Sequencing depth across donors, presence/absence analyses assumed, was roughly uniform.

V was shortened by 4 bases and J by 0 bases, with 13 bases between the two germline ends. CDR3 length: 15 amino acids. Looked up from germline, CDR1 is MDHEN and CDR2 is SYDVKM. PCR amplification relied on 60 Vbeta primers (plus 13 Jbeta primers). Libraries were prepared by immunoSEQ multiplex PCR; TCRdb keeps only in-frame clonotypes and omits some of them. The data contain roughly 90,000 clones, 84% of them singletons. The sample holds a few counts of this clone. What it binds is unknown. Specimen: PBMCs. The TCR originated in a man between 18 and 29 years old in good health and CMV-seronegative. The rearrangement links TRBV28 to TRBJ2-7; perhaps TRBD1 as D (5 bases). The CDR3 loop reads CASSSQPDSSYEQYF. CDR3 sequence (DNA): TGTGCCAGCAGTTCTCAACCTGACAGCTCCTACGAGCAGTACTTC.